Below are 4 T cell receptor beta chains sequenced from a single sample in a study of blood T cell repertoires in COVID-19 (TCRdb year 2020). The library came from the immunoSEQ multiplex PCR assay. The immuneACCESS repertoire file appears here via TCRdb, limited to in-frame rearrangements. These files lack a portion of the clones; in checked studies, under half of the deficit traces to unresolved V genes, and the cause of the others is not known. Counted in this sample were more than 200,000 clones; around 86% of them appeared once. The ten largest clones take up about 7% of the sample. Sequencing used PBMCs or T cells enriched from blood (not recorded which). The receptors originated from a young man in a cohort exposed to, infected with or recovered from COVID-19 (not recorded which).

This chain connects TRBV28 to TRBJ2-7; D is undetermined. V shed 6 bases and J shed 6 bases, with 9 bases lying between them. The CDR3 has 11 residues. CDR1 and CDR2 (germline): MDHEN, SYDVKM. In DNA form, the CDR3 reads TGTGCCAGCAGACGTGGCGGCGAGCAGTACTTC. As protein: CASRRGGEQYF. The whole variable domain, remainder taken from reference TRBV28 and TRBJ2-7, is DVKVTQSSRYLVKRTGEKVFLECVQDMDHENMFWYRQDPGLGLRLIYFSYDVKMKEKGDIPEGYSVSREKKERFSLILESASTNQTSMYLCASRRGGEQYFGPGTRLTVT.

V gene TRBV5-1 combines with J gene TRBJ1-3; TRBD1 matches at 11 bases. V lost 4 bases and J lost 0; bases outside the gene matches: 6. This CDR3 has 17 residues. Germline CDR1 and CDR2: SGHRS and YFSETQ. The CDR3 nucleotides read TGCGCCAGCAGCAAACTCGGGACAGGGGGCTCTGGAAACACCATATATTTT. Its protein product is CASSKLGTGGSGNTIYF. The variable domain in full, completed from reference TRBV5-1 and TRBJ1-3, reads KAGVTQTPRYLIKTRGQQVTLSCSPISGHRSVSWYQQTPGQGLQFLFEYFSETQRNKGNFPGRFSGRQFSNSRSEMNVSTLELGDSALYLCASSKLGTGGSGNTIYFGEGSWLTVV.

The chain has TRBV28 and TRBJ2-7, with TRBD2 identical over 7 bases. In germline, CDR1 is MDHEN, CDR2 SYDVKM. There are 15 residues in the CDR3. V was clipped by 6 bases and J by 4 bases; unmatched bases: 12. CDR3 DNA: TGTGCCAGCAGCCCCACCCATGGGGGGGAGTACGAGCAGTACTTC. Protein: CASSPTHGGEYEQYF.

The chain links TRBV7-9 to TRBJ1-1; 9 bases map to TRBD1. CDR1 is SEHNR, CDR2 FQNEAQ, per germline (reference sequence). V lost 6 bases, J lost 7 bases, and 9 bases stayed unmatched. The CDR3 is 14 residues long. The CDR3 DNA reads TGTGCCAGCAGTCCCGGGACAGGGTTGGGTGAAGCTTTCTTT. This gives the protein CASSPGTGLGEAFF. Full variable domain (outside the CDR3, taken from reference TRBV7-9 and TRBJ1-1): DTGVSQNPRHKITKRGQNVTFRCDPISEHNRLYWYRQTLGQGPEFLTYFQNEAQLEKSRLLSDRFSAERPKGSFSTLEIQRTEQGDSAMYLCASSPGTGLGEAFFGQGTRLTVV.